Listed below are T cell receptor beta chains from one sample, sequenced in a study of blood T cell repertoires in COVID-19. Generated by immunoSEQ multiplex PCR, the TCRdb table keeps only in-frame clones and is missing some. This table has approximately 220,000 clones, roughly 80% appearing once. Sequencing was performed on peripheral blood. These receptors all stem from a woman in her sixties or seventies with acute or convalescent COVID-19. The CDR3 runs from the conserved cysteine through the conserved F or W. D genes are given only for firm matches. Size is omitted from some rows. Given values are once, few, many or a class for expanded clones.

J gene	V gene	clone size	D gene	CDR3 DNA	CDR3 protein
TRBJ1-2	TRBV9	.	TRBD1	TGTGCCAGCAGCGCCCAAGGACAGGGGAATGGCTACACCTTC	CASSAQGQGNGYTF
TRBJ1-1	TRBV27	.	.	TGTGCCAGCTCCTTCGGGGGGGTGAACACTGAAGCTTTCTTT	CASSFGGVNTEAFF
TRBJ1-2	TRBV19	once	TRBD1	TGTGCCAGTATCGCGGCAGGGGGCAAATGGAATGGCTACACCTTC	CASIAAGGKWNGYTF
TRBJ1-6	TRBV6-5	.	.	TGTGCCAGCAGCCTAGACCATCCAAATTCACCCCTCCACTTT	CASSLDHPNSPLHF
TRBJ1-1	TRBV18	.	.	TGTGCCAGCTCACCTGGGGCTGGGTCAAACACTGAAGCTTTCTTT	CASSPGAGSNTEAFF
TRBJ2-1	TRBV9	.	.	TGTGCCAGCAGCTCCGGGCGGTCAGGGAATGAGCAGTTCTTC	CASSSGRSGNEQFF
TRBJ2-3	TRBV24-1	.	TRBD1	TGTGCCACCAGTGAGCCGGACAGGGCGGGCTCAGATACGCAGTATTTT	CATSEPDRAGSDTQYF
TRBJ1-1	TRBV6-1	.	TRBD1	TGTGCCAGCGCTCCGGGACAGGGGGCGAACACTGAAGCTTTCTTT	CASAPGQGANTEAFF
TRBJ1-2	TRBV20-1	few	TRBD1	TGCAGTGCTAGTATACAGGGGGCGGCTGGCTACACCTTC	CSASIQGAAGYTF
TRBJ1-1	TRBV2	.	.	TGTGCCAGCAGTGCGAGGTTTCAGAGAGGATTGGGAGGCACTGAAGCTTTCTTT	CASSARFQRGLGGTEAFF
TRBJ1-5	TRBV2	.	.	TGTGCCAGCAGTGAAGAGGGGGAGTATCAGCCCCAGCATTTT	CASSEEGEYQPQHF
TRBJ2-1	TRBV24-1	.	TRBD2	TGTGCCACCAGTGACCCAGGACTAGCGGGAAACAATGAGCAGTTCTTC	CATSDPGLAGNNEQFF
TRBJ1-4	TRBV2	.	TRBD1	TGTGCCAGCAGTGAATTAGGACAGGGTGCTGAAAAACTGTTTTTT	CASSELGQGAEKLFF
TRBJ1-3	TRBV28	.	TRBD1	TGTGCCAGCACAGAGGGACAGCCTGGAAACACCATATATTTT	CASTEGQPGNTIYF
TRBJ1-2	TRBV5-4	.	TRBD1	TGTGCCAGCAGCTTGTTCGAGGGACAGAATGGCTACACCTTC	CASSLFEGQNGYTF
TRBJ2-5	TRBV3-1/TRBV3-2	.	TRBD2	TGTGCCAGCAGCCATGGGGGAGGGGTTACACAAGAGACCCAGTACTTC	CASSHGGGVTQETQYF
TRBJ1-2	TRBV2	.	.	TGTGCCAGCAGTGAACGGGCAGGGCCAGGCTACACCTTC	CASSERAGPGYTF
TRBJ2-3	TRBV7-9	.	.	TGTGCCAGCAGCCCCGCGGGGGCAGGGAGCACAGATACGCAGTATTTT	CASSPAGAGSTDTQYF
TRBJ2-3	TRBV5-1	.	.	TGCGCCAGCAGCTTTAGCGGACCCCGGGGCACAGATACGCAGTATTTT	CASSFSGPRGTDTQYF
TRBJ2-2	TRBV7-8	.	.	TGTGCCAGCAGCTTAGCGCCGGGGACCGGGGAGCTGTTTTTT	CASSLAPGTGELFF
TRBJ1-1	TRBV29-1	.	TRBD1	TGCAGCGTTAGCCATAAAGGACAGGTCATTTCGAAGGGTGAAGCTTTCTTT	CSVSHKGQVISKGEAFF
TRBJ2-5	TRBV6-5	.	TRBD2	TGTGCCAGCAGTTATGGGGCGGGGGGGCGTTTAGAGACCCAGTACTTC	CASSYGAGGRLETQYF
TRBJ2-1	TRBV5-4	.	TRBD1	TGTGCCAGCAGCTTGTCGGGACAGGGTGGGAATGAGCAGTTCTTC	CASSLSGQGGNEQFF
TRBJ2-7	TRBV27	.	.	TGTGCCAGCAGTTTATACACGAACTCCTACGAGCAGTACTTC	CASSLYTNSYEQYF
TRBJ2-5	TRBV5-1	.	TRBD1	TGCGCCAGCAGCTTGGGAGGGGGCTCAGAGACCCAGTACTTC	CASSLGGGSETQYF
TRBJ1-4	TRBV7-2	.	.	TGTGCCAGCAGCTTAGATAGGGGAAGAGAAAAACTGTTTTTT	CASSLDRGREKLFF
TRBJ1-1	TRBV3-1/TRBV3-2	.	TRBD1	TGTGCCAGCAGCCTCCGAACGGGCAGGGGGCAGGGAGCTTTCTTT	CASSLRTGRGQGAFF
TRBJ2-7	TRBV2	.	.	TGTGCCAGCATCCAGACCTACGAGCAGTACTTC	CASIQTYEQYF
TRBJ1-6	TRBV30	once	TRBD1	TGTGCCTGGAGTAACGGACAGGGGTATTCACCCCTCCACTTT	CAWSNGQGYSPLHF
TRBJ1-2	TRBV4-3	.	.	TGCGCCAGCAGCCCAGTTGGGGGAGGGGGCTATGGCTACACCTTC	CASSPVGGGGYGYTF
TRBJ1-2	TRBV5-4	.	TRBD1	TGTGCCAGCAGGCCTGGACAGGGAACTGTTGGCTACACCTTC	CASRPGQGTVGYTF
TRBJ1-1	TRBV2	.	TRBD1	TGTGCCAGCTGGGACAGGGTAGGGACTGAAGCTTTCTTT	CASWDRVGTEAFF
TRBJ2-4	TRBV7-8	once	TRBD2	TGTGCCAGCAGCCCCGGACTAGCGGGGGGCAGAGCCAAAAACATTCAGTACTTC	CASSPGLAGGRAKNIQYF
TRBJ2-1	TRBV25-1	.	.	TGTGCCAGCAGTGAAATGAAAACAGAACGCTACAATGAGCAGTTCTTC	CASSEMKTERYNEQFF
TRBJ1-4	TRBV6-4	.	.	TGTGCCAGCAGTGACCCGGGAAAACTGTTTTTT	CASSDPGKLFF